Shown below are 31 T cell receptor beta chains from a single sample sequenced in a study of Ad26.COV2.S vaccination and SARS-CoV-2 variants. Treatment: approximately 18 received Ad26.COV2.S at low or high dose, single or two shots; about five received placebo; per-sample allocation not given. Specimens were obtained on day 63 following the first vaccine or placebo injection. The method was immunoSEQ multiplex PCR; TCRdb's version includes in-frame clones alone and lacks a portion of them. The sample has around 250,000 clones; around 88% are singletons. Sample: peripheral blood, taken in a trial of Ad26.COV2.S vaccine versus placebo. These receptors originate from a person aged 18-65 years who received the Ad26.COV2.S COVID-19 vaccine or a placebo.

This chain connects TRBV2 to TRBJ2-7; D possibly corresponds to TRBD1 (6 bases). Germline CDR1 SNHLY, CDR2 FYNNEI. Trimming stripped 7 bases from V and 2 bases from J, with 18 bases between. The CDR3 spans 15 residues. This CDR3 is CASIPLREGAYEQYF. The CDR3 DNA sequence: TGTGCCAGCATCCCACTACGAGAGGGGGCCTACGAGCAGTACTTC.

V usage is TRBV6-4 and J usage is TRBJ2-7, with D possibly being TRBD2 (6 bases). There are 13 residues in the CDR3. The V gene's germline CDR1 is MRHNA and CDR2 SNTAGT. The CDR3 DNA sequence: TGTGCCAGCAGAAACCCTAGCGAGTTCACTCTTAGAGTC. Translation: CASRNPSEFTLRV.

This clone was seen a few times. This chain uses TRBV30 with TRBJ2-7; D ambiguous. The V gene lost 0 bases and the J gene lost 3 bases, with 12 bases spanning the gap. CDR1 and CDR2 from the germline V gene are GTSNPN and SVGIG (reference sequence). The CDR3 runs 14 residues. CDR3 sequence reads: CAWSVRRTGYEQYF. The CDR3 bases are TGTGCCTGGAGTGTACGTCGGACCGGCTACGAGCAGTACTTC.

This clone was found a few times. The chain links TRBV2 to TRBJ1-5; the match to TRBD1 covers 9 bases. Germline V gives CDR1 SNHLY, CDR2 FYNNEI. The CDR3 is 13 amino acids. Trimming at V came to 8 bases and at J to 7 bases, leaving 6 bases not matched to a gene. The CDR3 nucleotides are TGTGCCAGCGGACAGGGGCGCACCCAGCCCCAGCATTTT. Protein product: CASGQGRTQPQHF. Full variable domain (missing parts from reference TRBV2 and TRBJ1-5): EPEVTQTPSHQVTQMGQEVILRCVPISNHLYFYWYRQILGQKVEFLVSFYNNEISEKSEIFDDQFSVERPDGSNFTLKIRSTKLEDSAMYFCASGQGRTQPQHFGDGTRLSIL.

The rearrangement links TRBV7-7 to TRBJ2-5; 8 bases map to TRBD2. Losses at the gene ends were 5 bases for V and 5 bases for J; bases not matched to a gene: 10. The CDR3 has 15 residues. Germline loops: CDR1 SSHAT, CDR2 FNYEAQ (reference sequence). CDR3 sequence (DNA): TGTGCCAGCAGCCAGACTAGCGCGTTACTTGAGACCCAGTACTTC. Translating gives CASSQTSALLETQYF.

This clone was counted a single time. The rearrangement links TRBV7-9 to TRBJ1-5; D is perhaps TRBD1 (6 bases). The germline gives CDR1 SEHNR, CDR2 FQNEAQ (reference sequence). V dropped 5 bases and J dropped 1 base, with 9 bases sitting between them. The CDR3 runs 14 residues. Written as DNA, the CDR3 is TGTGCCAGCAGCCGAAGGGGGAGCAATCAGCCCCAGCATTTT. Translation: CASSRRGSNQPQHF.

The chain is built from TRBV9 and TRBJ2-3; unclear D gene. The CDR3 length is 13 residues. Trimming removed 2 bases from V and 5 bases from J, with 9 bases in between. Germline V lookup: CDR1 SGDLS, CDR2 YYNGEE. Here the CDR3 reads CASSVPHGDTQYF. Here the CDR3 DNA reads TGTGCCAGCAGCGTGCCCCATGGAGATACGCAGTATTTT.

The genes are TRBV20-1 and TRBJ2-7; no reliable D call. The CDR3 runs 12 residues. V lost 3 bases and J 2 bases, leaving 8 bases between the germline ends. Germline CDR1 reads DFQATT; CDR2 reads SNEGSKA (reference sequence). In DNA, the CDR3 is TGCAGTGCTAGTCAGGATACCTACGAGCAGTACGTC. Its protein is CSASQDTYEQYV.

V is TRBV15 and J is TRBJ2-7; D is ambiguous. The CDR3 totals 16 residues. The germline gives CDR1 LNHNV, CDR2 YYDKDF (reference sequence). V dropped 3 bases and J dropped 5 bases, with 20 bases sitting between them. The CDR3 region is CATSSRTGMALDEQYF. CDR3 DNA sequence: TGTGCCACCAGCAGTCGCACGGGCATGGCTCTGGACGAGCAGTACTTC.

The CDR3 loop reads CAVHRAGEHGGELFF. DNA for the CDR3: TGCGCCGTACACCGCGCGGGAGAACATGGCGGGGAGCTGTTTTTT. The gene calls are TRBV10-2 and TRBJ2-2; 7 bases are shared with TRBD2. Germline lookup yields CDR1 WSHSY and CDR2 SAAADI. V gave up 11 bases and J gave up 7 bases; unmatched junction bases: 16. The CDR3 runs to 15 residues.

The chain combines TRBV5-1 with TRBJ1-6; 7 positions match TRBD1. The CDR3 is 14 amino acids. Germline lookup yields CDR1 SGHRS and CDR2 YFSETQ. V shed 3 bases, J shed 10 bases, and the junction held 7 bases outside the gene matches. The chain's CDR3 is CASSSGQVSSPLHF. The DNA of the CDR3 is TGCGCCAGCAGCTCAGGACAGGTCTCATCACCCCTCCACTTT. Together with reference TRBV5-1 and TRBJ1-6, the CDR3 gives the full variable domain: KAGVTQTPRYLIKTRGQQVTLSCSPISGHRSVSWYQQTPGQGLQFLFEYFSETQRNKGNFPGRFSGRQFSNSRSEMNVSTLELGDSALYLCASSSGQVSSPLHFGNGTRLTVT.

This clone appeared a single time. The rearrangement links TRBV19 to TRBJ2-5; D is undetermined. The V and J ends lost 3 bases and 2 bases respectively, with 10 bases between them. CDR1 LNHDA and CDR2 SQIVND come from the germline V gene (reference sequence). This CDR3 is 14 amino acids long. The CDR3 region is CASSITATQETQYF. The DNA of the CDR3 is TGTGCCAGTAGTATTACGGCTACTCAAGAGACCCAGTACTTC. Full variable domain (missing parts from reference TRBV19 and TRBJ2-5): DGGITQSPKYLFRKEGQNVTLSCEQNLNHDAMYWYRQDPGQGLRLIYYSQIVNDFQKGDIAEGYSVSREKKESFPLTVTSAQKNPTAFYLCASSITATQETQYFGPGTRLLVL.

In DNA form, the CDR3 reads TGTGCCAGCAGCTCAACCGGGACAAGTGAATATGGCTACACCTTC. This codes for CASSSTGTSEYGYTF. V and J are TRBV7-9 and TRBJ1-2; tentative D call: TRBD1 (6 bases). The CDR3 covers 15 residues. CDR1 and CDR2 (germline): SEHNR, FQNEAQ (reference sequence). With 4 bases removed from V and 5 bases from J, the gap between germline ends came to 17 bases.

The chain recombines TRBV6-5 with TRBJ1-1, with D possibly matching TRBD1 (5 bases). The CDR3 is made up of 13 amino acids. The germline V and J ends were trimmed by 8 bases and 4 bases, with 14 bases remaining between them. Germline assignment: CDR1 MNHEY and CDR2 SVGAGI. The CDR3 coding sequence is TGTGCCAGCCGGGGGAGCGTAGTCACTGAAGCTTTCTTT. This gives the protein CASRGSVVTEAFF.

This sequence joins TRBV4-3 and TRBJ2-3; 13 bases fit TRBD2. Germline CDR1 is LGHNA and CDR2 is YSLEER. The V and J ends lost 5 bases and 5 bases, in that order; junction bases with no gene match: 4. The CDR3 spans 15 residues. The CDR3 coding sequence is TGCGCCAGCAGCGGGACTAGCGGGATAAAAGATACGCAGTATTTT. Protein product: CASSGTSGIKDTQYF.

The chain recombines TRBV5-8 with TRBJ1-4, with a tentative D call TRBD1 (5 bases). The CDR3 covers 14 residues. Germline values: CDR1 SGHTS, CDR2 YDEGEE. Trimming removed 0 bases from V and 4 bases from J, with 7 bases in between. The CDR3 DNA reads TGTGCCAGCAGCTTGGGCAGGGTTAATGAAAAACTGTTTTTT. It yields the protein CASSLGRVNEKLFF.

The V gene is TRBV14, the J gene TRBJ2-7, with D perhaps matching TRBD1 (7 bases). Germline CDR1 and CDR2: SGHDN and FVKESK. This CDR3 contains 15 residues. The V end lost 1 base, the J end lost 2 bases, and 12 bases lay between the germline ends. DNA for the CDR3: TGTGCCAGCAGCCAAGGCGGGACAGTGACCTACGAGCAGTACGTC. Protein: CASSQGGTVTYEQYV.

The V and J genes are TRBV6-5 and TRBJ2-2; no firm D call. The germline V and J ends were trimmed by 5 bases and 1 base, with 8 bases remaining between them. The length of the CDR3 is 14 residues. The germline V gene encodes CDR1 MNHEY and CDR2 SVGAGI. CDR3 sequence (DNA): TGTGCCAGCAGTCCGTATTGGAACACCGGGGAGCTGTTTTTT. Encoded protein: CASSPYWNTGELFF.

The chain carries TRBV7-9 and TRBJ2-2, with 10 bases aligning to TRBD2. The CDR3 contains 15 residues. After removal of 3 bases from V and 4 bases from J, the junction contained 2 bases not matched to a gene. Germline V gene lookup returns CDR1 SEHNR and CDR2 FQNEAQ (reference sequence). This CDR3 reads CASSFSGRTTGELFF. The CDR3 bases are TGTGCCAGCAGCTTTAGCGGGAGGACCACCGGGGAGCTGTTTTTT.

This chain uses TRBV4-1 with TRBJ1-1; TRBD1 matches at 7 bases. The CDR3 sequence is 15 residues long. J lost 6 bases, V lost 3 bases, and 10 bases had no gene match. Germline loops: CDR1 MGHRA, CDR2 YSYEKL. For the CDR3, the DNA is TGCGCCAGCAGCCAGGGACAGCCCGGTCTATCTGAAGCTTTCTTT. Protein: CASSQGQPGLSEAFF.

This clone is a singleton in its sample. V is TRBV4-1 and J is TRBJ1-1; 7 bases line up with TRBD1. The CDR3 covers 16 residues. Germline V gene lookup returns CDR1 MGHRA and CDR2 YSYEKL. J gave up 0 bases and V 3 bases, and 7 bases lay outside the gene matches. Written as DNA, the CDR3 is TGCGCCAGCAGCCACCCCAGGGGGGATATGAACACTGAAGCTTTCTTT. Its protein is CASSHPRGDMNTEAFF.

The V call is TRBV11-2, the J call TRBJ2-7; D is unresolved. The V gene's germline CDR1 is SGHAT and CDR2 FQNNGV. The germline V and J ends were trimmed by 4 bases and 2 bases, with 6 bases remaining between them. The CDR3 totals 12 residues. The CDR3 is CASSSWTYEQYF. The CDR3 DNA is TGTGCCAGCAGCTCCTGGACCTACGAGCAGTACTTC.

The chain links TRBV7-2 to TRBJ2-3; D is ambiguous. Germline-derived CDR1 and CDR2 are SGHTA and FQGNSA. The CDR3 is 14 residues long. Trimming cost V 5 bases and J 4 bases, with 13 bases left between them. CDR3 residues: CASSLLPLPDTQYF. The CDR3 DNA follows: TGTGCCAGCAGCCTCCTTCCCCTCCCAGATACGCAGTATTTT.

The chain employs TRBV27 and TRBJ2-5; 7 bases are shared with TRBD1. V trimming: 6 bases; J trimming: 4 bases; junction bases outside the gene matches: 2. This CDR3 region has 12 residues. Looked up from germline, CDR1 is MNHEY and CDR2 is SMNVEV (reference sequence). Here the CDR3 reads CASRNRGETQYF. DNA for the CDR3: TGTGCCAGCAGAAACAGGGGAGAGACCCAGTACTTC.

This chain joins TRBV27 and TRBJ2-6, with D tentatively TRBD2 (7 bases). V lost 2 bases and J 4 bases, leaving 15 bases between the germline ends. The germline V gene has CDR1 MNHEY and CDR2 SMNVEV (reference sequence). The CDR3 totals 17 residues. Here the CDR3 DNA reads TGTGCCAGCAGTTTAGTCTCGGGGGGCAACGGGGCCAACGTCCTGACTTTC. It encodes CASSLVSGGNGANVLTF.

The V and J genes are TRBV6-6 and TRBJ1-5; unclear D gene. Germline loops: CDR1 MNHNY, CDR2 SVGAGI (reference sequence). Trimming took 6 bases from V and 7 from J, leaving 22 bases between them. The CDR3 loop spans 16 amino acids. The CDR3 region is CASSDPGRESWQPQHF. DNA for the CDR3: TGTGCCAGCAGCGACCCGGGAAGGGAGTCATGGCAGCCCCAGCATTTT.

This chain joins TRBV4-1 and TRBJ1-5; 9 bases agree with TRBD1. There are 19 residues in the CDR3. V dropped 4 bases and J dropped 5; count of bases not matched to a gene: 18. Per the germline V gene, CDR1 is MGHRA and CDR2 is YSYEKL. The CDR3 loop reads CASSPFLRDRVFQDQPQHF. CDR3 nucleotides: TGCGCCAGCAGCCCATTTCTCCGGGACAGGGTTTTTCAGGATCAGCCCCAGCATTTT.

This sequence joins TRBV7-2 and TRBJ2-5; D not certain. Trimming left V 2 bases short and J 0 bases short, with 10 bases between. CDR3 size: 15 residues. Germline V gene data show CDR1 as SGHTA and CDR2 as FQGNSA. The CDR3 nucleotides read TGTGCCAGCAGCTTAACAGAGAGATACCAAGAGACCCAGTACTTC. Protein sequence: CASSLTERYQETQYF.

In DNA, the CDR3 is TGCGCCAGCAGTCAACGGGCCAGACGACCGAACACTGAAGCTTTCTTT. Protein product: CASSQRARRPNTEAFF. The chain carries TRBV23-1 and TRBJ1-1, with D unresolved. TRBV23-1 qualifies as an ORF whose function is uncertain. The CDR3 consists of 16 residues. Trimming pared 2 bases from V and 1 base from J, leaving 14 bases between.

The V and J genes are TRBV6-5 and TRBJ1-1, with D unclear. V was cut by 9 bases and J by 7 bases, with 15 bases left in between. CDR1 and CDR2 (germline): MNHEY, SVGAGI. CDR3 length equals 12 residues. CDR3 bases: TGTGCCAGTGCCTGGAGTAGTATTGAAGCTTTCTTT. Protein product: CASAWSSIEAFF.

The V call is TRBV7-9, the J call TRBJ2-1, with TRBD2 matching over 11 bases. The V gene end was trimmed by 1 base and the J gene end by 6 bases; junction bases not matched to a gene: 2. Germline loops: CDR1 SEHNR, CDR2 FQNEAQ (reference sequence). CDR3 size: 15 residues. CDR3: CASSLGLAGLNEQFF. The CDR3, as DNA: TGTGCCAGCAGCTTAGGACTAGCGGGACTCAATGAGCAGTTCTTC.